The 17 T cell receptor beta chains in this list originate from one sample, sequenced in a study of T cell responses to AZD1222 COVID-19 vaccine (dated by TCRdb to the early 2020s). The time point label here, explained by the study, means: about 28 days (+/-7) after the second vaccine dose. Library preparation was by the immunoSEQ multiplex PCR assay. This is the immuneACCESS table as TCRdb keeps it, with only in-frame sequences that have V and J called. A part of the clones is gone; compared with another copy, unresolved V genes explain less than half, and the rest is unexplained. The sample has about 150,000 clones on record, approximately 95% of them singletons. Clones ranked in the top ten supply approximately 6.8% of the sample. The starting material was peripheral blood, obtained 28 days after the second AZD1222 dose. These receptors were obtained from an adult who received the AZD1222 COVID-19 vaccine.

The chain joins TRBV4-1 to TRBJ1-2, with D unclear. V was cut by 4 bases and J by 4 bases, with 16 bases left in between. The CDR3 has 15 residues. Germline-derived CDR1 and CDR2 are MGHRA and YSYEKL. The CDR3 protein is CASSREGTVVYGYTF. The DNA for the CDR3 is TGCGCCAGCAGCCGAGAGGGAACAGTTGTCTATGGCTACACCTTC.

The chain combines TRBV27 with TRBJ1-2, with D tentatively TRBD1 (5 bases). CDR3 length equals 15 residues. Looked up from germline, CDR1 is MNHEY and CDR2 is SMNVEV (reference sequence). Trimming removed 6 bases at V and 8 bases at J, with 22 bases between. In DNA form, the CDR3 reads TGTGCCAGCAGCTACCGTCGGGACCGCCCGGGAGGCTACACCTTC. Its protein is CASSYRRDRPGGYTF.

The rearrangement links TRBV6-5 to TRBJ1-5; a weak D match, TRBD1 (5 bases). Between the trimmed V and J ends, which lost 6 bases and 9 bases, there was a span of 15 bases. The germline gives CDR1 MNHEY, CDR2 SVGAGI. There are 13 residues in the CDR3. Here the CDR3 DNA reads TGTGCCAGCAGATTTAGGGGAGCGGGGCCCCAGCATTTT. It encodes CASRFRGAGPQHF.

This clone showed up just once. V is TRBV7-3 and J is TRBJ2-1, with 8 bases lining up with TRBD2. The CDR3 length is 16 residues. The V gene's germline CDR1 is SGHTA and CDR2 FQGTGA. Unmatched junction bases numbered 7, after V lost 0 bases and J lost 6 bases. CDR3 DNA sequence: TGTGCCAGCAGCTTAACGGTCTCTAGCGGGTTCAATGAGCAGTTCTTC. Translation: CASSLTVSSGFNEQFF.

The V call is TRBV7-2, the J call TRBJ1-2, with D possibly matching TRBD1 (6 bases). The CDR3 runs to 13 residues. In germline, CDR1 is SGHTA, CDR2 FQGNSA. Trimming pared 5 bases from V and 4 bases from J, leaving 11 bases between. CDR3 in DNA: TGTGCCAGCAGCCAGGACAGTACCTATGGCTACACCTTC. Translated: CASSQDSTYGYTF.

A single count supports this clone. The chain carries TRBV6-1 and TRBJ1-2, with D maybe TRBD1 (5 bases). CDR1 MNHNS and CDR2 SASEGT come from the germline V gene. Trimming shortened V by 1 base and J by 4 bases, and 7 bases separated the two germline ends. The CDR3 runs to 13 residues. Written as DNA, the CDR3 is TGTGCCAGCAGTGAAGAGAGGGGCTATGGCTACACCTTC. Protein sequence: CASSEERGYGYTF.

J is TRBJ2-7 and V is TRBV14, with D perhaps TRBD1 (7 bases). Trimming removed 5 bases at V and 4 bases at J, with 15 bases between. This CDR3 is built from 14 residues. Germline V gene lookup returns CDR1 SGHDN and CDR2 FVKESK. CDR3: CASSTRGRTYEQYF. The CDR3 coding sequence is TGTGCCAGCAGCACCAGGGGGAGGACTTACGAGCAGTACTTC.

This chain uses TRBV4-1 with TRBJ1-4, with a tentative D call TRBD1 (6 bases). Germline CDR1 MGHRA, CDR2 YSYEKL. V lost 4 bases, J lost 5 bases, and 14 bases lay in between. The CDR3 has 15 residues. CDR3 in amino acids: CASSLKGGLNEKLFF. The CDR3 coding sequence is TGCGCCAGCAGCCTTAAAGGGGGACTGAATGAAAAACTGTTTTTT.

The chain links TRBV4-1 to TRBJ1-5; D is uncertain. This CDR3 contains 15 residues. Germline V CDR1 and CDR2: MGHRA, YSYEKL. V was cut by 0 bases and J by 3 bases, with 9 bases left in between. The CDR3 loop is CASSQEGHYNQPQHF. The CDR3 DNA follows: TGCGCCAGCAGCCAAGAAGGGCACTACAATCAGCCCCAGCATTTT.

As DNA, the CDR3 is TGTGCCAGTAGAGCGGCAGGATCTAACTATGGCTACACCTTC. The encoded protein is CASRAAGSNYGYTF. The rearrangement uses TRBV25-1 and TRBJ1-2; D is unresolved. The V gene's germline CDR1 is MGHDK and CDR2 SYGVNS. V was cut by 9 bases and J by 0 bases, with 14 bases left in between. The CDR3 spans 14 residues.

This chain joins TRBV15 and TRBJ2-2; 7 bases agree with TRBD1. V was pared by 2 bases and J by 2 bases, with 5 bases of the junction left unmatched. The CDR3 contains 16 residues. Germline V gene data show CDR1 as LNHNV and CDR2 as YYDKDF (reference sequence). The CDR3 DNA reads TGTGCCACCAGCAGAAGGGGGACAGCAAACACCGGGGAGCTGTTTTTT. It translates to CATSRRGTANTGELFF. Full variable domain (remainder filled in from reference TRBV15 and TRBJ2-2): DAMVIQNPRYQVTQFGKPVTLSCSQTLNHNVMYWYQQKSSQAPKLLFHYYDKDFNNEADTPDNFQSRRPNTSFCFLDIRSPGLGDTAMYLCATSRRGTANTGELFFGEGSRLTVL.

This CDR3 is CAISGASRGFGGYTF. CDR3 in DNA: TGTGCCATCAGTGGGGCTTCCAGGGGGTTTGGTGGCTACACCTTC. V and J are TRBV10-3 and TRBJ1-2; 7 nucleotides agree with TRBD1. This CDR3 contains 15 residues. The J segment lost 7 bases and the V segment lost 4 bases, leaving 12 bases of the junction unmatched. The V gene's germline CDR1 is ENHRY and CDR2 SYGVKD.

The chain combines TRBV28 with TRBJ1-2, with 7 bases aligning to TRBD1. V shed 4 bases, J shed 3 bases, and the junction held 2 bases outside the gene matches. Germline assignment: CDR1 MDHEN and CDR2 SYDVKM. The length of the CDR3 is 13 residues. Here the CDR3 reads CASSSGGDYGYTF. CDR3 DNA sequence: TGTGCCAGCAGTTCAGGGGGGGACTATGGCTACACCTTC.

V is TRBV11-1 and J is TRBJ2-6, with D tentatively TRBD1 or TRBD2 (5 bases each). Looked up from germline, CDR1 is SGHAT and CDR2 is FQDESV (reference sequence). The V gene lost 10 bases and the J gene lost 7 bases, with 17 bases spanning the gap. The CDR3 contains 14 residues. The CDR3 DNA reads TGTGCCACCCAGGGAGCGGCAGGAGCCAACGTCCTGACTTTC. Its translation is CATQGAAGANVLTF.

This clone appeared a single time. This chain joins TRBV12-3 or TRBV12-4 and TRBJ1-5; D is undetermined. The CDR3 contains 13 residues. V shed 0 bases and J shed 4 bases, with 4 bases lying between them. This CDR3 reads CASSLADNQPQHF. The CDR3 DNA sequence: TGTGCCAGCAGTTTAGCGGATAATCAGCCCCAGCATTTT.

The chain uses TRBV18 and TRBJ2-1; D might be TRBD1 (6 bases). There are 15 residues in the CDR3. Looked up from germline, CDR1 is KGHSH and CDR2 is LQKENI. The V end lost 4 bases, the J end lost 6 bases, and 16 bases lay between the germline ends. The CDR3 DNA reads TGTGCCAGCTCACTAGGGGGTGGTCCTGGCAATGAGCAGTTCTTC. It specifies CASSLGGGPGNEQFF.

Here the CDR3 DNA reads TGTGCCAGCAGTAGGGACCGCAATGGACCCCAGCATTTT. Translating it yields CASSRDRNGPQHF. The chain is built from TRBV25-1 and TRBJ1-5, with D maybe TRBD1 (5 bases). Germline V gene lookup returns CDR1 MGHDK and CDR2 SYGVNS. The CDR3 contains 13 residues. Trimming left V 5 bases short and J 10 bases short, with 15 bases between.